The text below deals with one T cell receptor (beta chain). A single count supports this clone. The antigen this receptor binds is unknown. No clone much larger than this one lies a single base away; base qualities are absent. The CDR3 spans 16 residues, from the cysteine through the phenylalanine. The only DNA kept is the CDR3, 48 bases in frame from the first base. These data originate in a study of PD-1 blockade in classical Hodgkin lymphoma (dated by TCRdb to the early 2020s). Describing the broader study: Nivolumab dosing was 3 mg/kg intravenously every 2 weeks, continuing until either disease progression or unacceptable toxicity. A peripheral blood immune signature of response to PD-1 blockade in classical Hodgkin lymphoma was defined using TCR beta sequencing and CyTOF. What the work shows at the level of the full study, not this receptor alone: Lower diversity was seen in patients whose nivolumab began less than 1 year after ASCT, and these patients were left out of later analyses so that immune reconstitution would not confound the results. Baseline TCR diversity was reported to be lower in newly diagnosed patients than in healthy donors, and even lower in relapsed/refractory patients. By C4D1, a significant rise was seen in CD4+ TCR diversity but not in CD8+ TCR diversity (p=0.0027 vs p=0.16), and the rise was most apparent among complete responders (p=0.02). The study covered only a single clinical trial cohort, and the causes of the repertoire differences, possibly disease activity or prior therapy, were still not defined. Trial patients with a complete response had baseline diversity similar to that of newly diagnosed patients, while partial responders and progressors had significantly lower diversity.

In the paper's terms, the time point label means: cycle 4 day 1 (C4D1), after around six weeks of nivolumab. Every trial patient had relapsed following autologous stem cell transplantation, and prior brentuximab vedotin exposure was what differed among cohorts A, B and C. The trial cohort was composed of under 70 patients with relapsed/refractory classical Hodgkin lymphoma, for whom complete response, partial response or progressive disease was recorded as best overall response. In the multi-cohort phase II CheckMate 205 trial, trial patients received single-agent nivolumab. An independent review committee assessed best overall response using the 2007 International Working Group response criteria. Trial PBMCs were obtained immediately prior to nivolumab initiation (C1D1) and on therapy at cycle 2 day 1 and cycle 4 day 1. Peripheral blood was collected in 8 mL Vacutainer Cell Preparation Tubes, from which PBMCs were isolated by centrifugation and then cryopreserved.

Genomic DNA was extracted with the Qiagen DNeasy kit from unsorted PBMCs and from negatively selected CD4+ and CD8+ fractions. TCR beta CDR3 regions were subjected to amplification by immunoSEQ multiplex PCR with primers that anneal to V and J segments. A synthetic immune receptor repertoire was used to minimize amplification bias, and remaining bias was computationally removed after sequencing. On the authors' methods: Repertoire diversity was quantified as the Shannon entropy index using custom Python scripts. Unsorted, CD4+ and CD8+ repertoires were analyzed separately, except for combined analyses in which CD4+ and CD8+ sequences were merged in silico. A clone was considered expanded if an increase in frequency of at least 2-fold after treatment relative to C1D1 was found, and a pseudocount of 0.5 was applied to clones undetected at baseline. Singleton clones were defined as clones with 0 or 1 copy at C1D1, and non-singleton clones were defined as clones with 2 or more copies. Clones expanded in unsorted samples were annotated as CD4+, CD8+ or unknown by matching protein sequences in sorted samples from the same patient. Diversity changes from C1D1 to C4D1 were tested in paired samples using Wilcoxon tests. The table was pulled from immuneACCESS by TCRdb, which kept in-frame rearrangements only. Such tables lose some clones; where checked, under half of the loss comes from unresolved V genes, and the rest has no known cause. V, J and clone size derive from that table, while D and trimming were established from the DNA sequence. In this sample the table shows roughly 100,000 clones, about three quarters of which occur a single time. The ten largest make up 9.4% of the sample.

The chain is assembled from TRBV21-1 and TRBJ2-7; no check of the table's D call, TRBD2, against the DNA was made. TRBV21-1 is labeled a pseudogene. This TCR came from a human donor with classical Hodgkin lymphoma. Source: peripheral blood mononuclear cells (PBMCs), taken before the fourth cycle of nivolumab. CDR3 sequence: CASSKVRSGSTYEQYF. The nucleotide sequence is TGTGCCAGCAGCAAAGTTCGTAGCGGGAGTACGTACGAGCAGTACTTC.